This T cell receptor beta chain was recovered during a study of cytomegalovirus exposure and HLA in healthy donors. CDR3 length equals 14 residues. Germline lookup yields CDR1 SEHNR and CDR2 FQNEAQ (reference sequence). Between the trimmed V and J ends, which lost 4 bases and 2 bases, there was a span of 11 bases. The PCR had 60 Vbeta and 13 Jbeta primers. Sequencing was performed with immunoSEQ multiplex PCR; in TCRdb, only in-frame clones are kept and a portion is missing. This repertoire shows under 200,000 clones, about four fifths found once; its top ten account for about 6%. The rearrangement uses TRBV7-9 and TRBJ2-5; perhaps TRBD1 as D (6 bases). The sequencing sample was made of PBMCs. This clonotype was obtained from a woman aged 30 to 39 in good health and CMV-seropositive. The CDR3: CASSSQTGQETQYF. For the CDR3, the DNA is TGTGCCAGCAGCTCCCAGACAGGACAAGAGACCCAGTACTTC.